This TCR beta chain was captured by sequencing in a study of T cell changes during pregnancy in multiple sclerosis. Per the germline V gene, CDR1 is MNHEY and CDR2 is SMNVEV (reference sequence). V shed 6 bases, J shed 3 bases, and the junction held 11 bases outside the gene matches. CDR3 length: 16 residues. Clones were sequenced by immunoSEQ multiplex PCR, and TCRdb holds only the in-frame ones, with some missing. The repertoire holds about 93,000 clones, with approximately 90% as singletons. The material sequenced was peripheral blood, taken before pregnancy. This receptor was identified in a female donor with multiple sclerosis, enrolled in a pregnancy study. The V and J genes are TRBV27 and TRBJ1-2; 9 bases match TRBD1. The CDR3 region has the DNA TGTGCCAGCAGACCCGGGACAGGGTTTACAGACTATGGCTACACCTTC. It specifies CASRPGTGFTDYGYTF.